The following is a T cell receptor beta chain sequence with its context. The antigen is undetermined. As for treatment: roughly 10-day PBMC culture with coronavirus spike peptide pools or control peptides (ViraFEST assay). Wells that each held about 2 million PBMCs were cultured with approximately 10 IU/ml IL-2 and approximately 10 ug/ml peptide pools. This entry is derived from a study of vaccination and CD4 T cells after COVID-19. As for the study in general: Cultures that served as controls received a CEFX pool, an HIV-1 Nef pool, or no peptide.

Scientists ran DNA taken from cultured CD4+ T cells through the Oncomine TCR Beta short-read assay for sequencing. MiXCR, run by TCRdb on the PCR reads, gives a single entry per CDR3 protein. The sample carries over 10,000 distinct CDR3 sequences, approximately 65% recorded once. This CDR3 comprises 15 residues. Trimming pared 5 bases from V and 0 bases from J, leaving 11 bases between. The chain is built from TRBV12-3 or TRBV12-4 and TRBJ1-5; a weak D match, TRBD1 (6 bases). The sample comprised CD4+ T cells from blood, cultured in vitro. This clonotype was sampled from a human donor who had recovered from COVID-19. The DNA for the CDR3 is TGTGCCAGCAGTCGGACAGAAATTAGCAATCAGCCCCAGCATTTT. Translating gives CASSRTEISNQPQHF.